These 12 T cell receptor beta chains were sequenced from one sample in a study of OX40 agonist ivuxolimab in advanced cancers. Profiling relied on immunoSEQ multiplex PCR, and the TCRdb table lists in-frame clones only, not all of them. The sample comprises around 91,000 clones, nearly 90% of which are singletons, and about 0.2% rests with the top ten. Sequenced here: CD4+ or CD8+ T cells sorted from blood, sampled in a trial of the OX40 agonist ivuxolimab. These receptors were collected from an adult with an advanced solid tumor such as melanoma, head and neck, liver or kidney cancer.

This CDR3 reads CASSERDRISGGYTF. For the CDR3, the DNA is TGTGCCAGCAGTGAGAGGGACAGGATCTCTGGGGGCTACACCTTC. The gene calls are TRBV2 and TRBJ1-2; the match to TRBD1 covers 8 bases. The length of the CDR3 is 15 residues. Trimming cost V 3 bases and J 8 bases; bases outside gene matches: 11. In germline, CDR1 is SNHLY, CDR2 FYNNEI.

The CDR3 loop reads CASSSRAGELFF. Written as DNA, the CDR3 is TGTGCCAGCAGCTCTAGGGCCGGGGAGCTGTTTTTT. This chain connects TRBV7-3 to TRBJ2-2; D not resolved. CDR1 is SGHTA, CDR2 FQGTGA, per germline. The CDR3 sequence is 12 residues long. The germline V and J ends were trimmed by 4 bases and 6 bases, with 6 bases remaining between them.

The rearrangement links TRBV11-1 to TRBJ1-2, with D uncertain. This CDR3 has 14 residues. Looked up from germline, CDR1 is SGHAT and CDR2 is FQDESV (reference sequence). The V gene lost 5 bases and the J gene lost 4 bases, with 14 bases spanning the gap. The CDR3 region is CASSPFQSGYGYTF. Written as DNA, the CDR3 is TGTGCCAGCAGCCCGTTTCAGAGTGGCTATGGCTACACCTTC.

The rearrangement joins TRBV11-2 to TRBJ2-1; the D is unclear. The CDR3 has 15 amino acids. Germline V gives CDR1 SGHAT, CDR2 FQNNGV. Trimming removed 2 bases at V and 0 bases at J, with 8 bases between. CDR3 sequence: CASSLRQVSYNEQFF. The CDR3 DNA sequence: TGTGCCAGCAGCTTACGGCAAGTCTCCTACAATGAGCAGTTCTTC.

The rearrangement joins TRBV12-5 to TRBJ2-1, with 8 bases lining up with TRBD1. The CDR3 is 15 amino acids. Germline V gene lookup returns CDR1 LGHNT and CDR2 FRNRAP. After removal of 6 bases from V and 2 bases from J, the junction contained 6 bases not matched to a gene. The CDR3, as DNA: TGTGCTAGTGGACGACAGGGGAAGACCTACAATGAGCAGTTCTTC. Translating gives CASGRQGKTYNEQFF.

This clone was counted a single time. The chain employs TRBV6-1 and TRBJ1-1; perhaps TRBD1 as D (6 bases). The CDR3 is made up of 13 amino acids. Trimming took off 4 bases at V and 3 bases at J, with 9 bases between the two ends. From germline, CDR1 is MNHNS and CDR2 SASEGT. This CDR3 reads CASSVGAYTEAFF. The CDR3 nucleotides are TGTGCCAGCAGTGTGGGGGCCTACACTGAAGCTTTCTTT.

This chain uses TRBV4-2 with TRBJ2-3; TRBD2 matches 11 bases. Germline CDR1 is LGHNA and CDR2 is YNFKEQ. J was trimmed by 4 bases and V by 4 bases; bases with no gene match: 10. This CDR3 is 17 amino acids long. CDR3 in amino acids: CASSPFLAGGIPDTQYF. CDR3 DNA: TGTGCCAGCAGCCCGTTTTTAGCGGGAGGGATCCCAGATACGCAGTATTTT.

The rearrangement links TRBV7-6 to TRBJ2-5; 9 bases align to TRBD2. With V trimmed by 4 bases and J by 5 bases, 2 bases remained unmatched. The V gene's germline CDR1 is SGHVS and CDR2 FNYEAQ. This CDR3 contains 13 residues. In DNA, the CDR3 is TGTGCCAGCAGCTCGACTAGCGGTGAGACCCAGTACTTC. It translates to CASSSTSGETQYF.

This chain joins TRBV6-5 and TRBJ1-1, with D tentatively TRBD1 (5 bases). V lost 7 bases and J 6 bases, leaving 18 bases between the germline ends. The CDR3 sequence is 14 residues long. Germline CDR1 MNHEY, CDR2 SVGAGI. Written as DNA, the CDR3 is TGTGCCAGCATCCCCCCCCGGGGGGTGGCTGAAGCTTTCTTT. Its translation: CASIPPRGVAEAFF.

The chain is built from TRBV5-8 and TRBJ1-2; 8 nucleotides agree with TRBD1. The CDR3 is made up of 16 amino acids. The V gene's germline CDR1 is SGHTS and CDR2 YDEGEE. V lost 2 bases and J lost 6; bases outside the gene matches: 12. The CDR3 nucleotides read TGTGCCAGCAGCTTTCGAAGTGCAGGGGGCGTACATGGCTACACCTTC. This codes for CASSFRSAGGVHGYTF.

This rearrangement joins TRBV5-1 to TRBJ2-2; D is undetermined. In germline, CDR1 is SGHRS, CDR2 YFSETQ. The CDR3 sequence is 14 residues long. Trimming cost V 0 bases and J 5 bases, with 8 bases left between them. In DNA form, the CDR3 reads TGCGCCAGCAGCTTGGGGGCGGAGACCGGGGAGCTGTTTTTT. Translating it yields CASSLGAETGELFF.

The rearrangement uses TRBV18 and TRBJ2-2; tentatively, D is TRBD1 or TRBD2 (5 bases each). The V end lost 4 bases, the J end lost 0 bases, and 12 bases lay between the germline ends. This CDR3 comprises 16 residues. The germline V gene encodes CDR1 KGHSH and CDR2 LQKENI. The CDR3 here is CASSRWGFANTGELFF. The CDR3, as DNA: TGTGCCAGCTCACGATGGGGGTTCGCGAACACCGGGGAGCTGTTTTTT.